This T cell receptor beta chain was identified in a study of T cell repertoires in cytomegalovirus infection. Whole-study context: Recently identified HLA-C-restricted and well-studied HLA-B-restricted CMV epitopes were used. Carrying CMV and the relevant HLA type showed in public TCR beta signatures.

V shed 6 bases, J shed 2 bases, and the junction held 12 bases outside the gene matches. This CDR3 region has 16 residues. This clonotype was recorded many times. Antigen: not known. Findings of the study overall: The ex vivo response was dominated by HLA-C-restricted CMV-specific TCR beta clonotypes.

A single record per CDR3 protein comes from TCRdb applying MiXCR to the reads. The data show about 770,000 distinct CDR3 sequences, with about 29% seen just once and less than 15% held by the top ten. This TCR came from a human donor in good health (CMV status not recorded). Some clones in this sample may be carry-over from other donors' samples. The input for sequencing was cultured CD8+ T cells from PBMCs, taken from culture after CMV antigen stimulation. V usage is TRBV12-3 or TRBV12-4 and J usage is TRBJ2-7; 8 nucleotides align to TRBD1. The CDR3 reads CASSPPLDRVPYEQYF. In DNA form, the CDR3 reads TGTGCCAGCAGCCCTCCTCTGGACAGGGTACCCTACGAGCAGTACTTC.